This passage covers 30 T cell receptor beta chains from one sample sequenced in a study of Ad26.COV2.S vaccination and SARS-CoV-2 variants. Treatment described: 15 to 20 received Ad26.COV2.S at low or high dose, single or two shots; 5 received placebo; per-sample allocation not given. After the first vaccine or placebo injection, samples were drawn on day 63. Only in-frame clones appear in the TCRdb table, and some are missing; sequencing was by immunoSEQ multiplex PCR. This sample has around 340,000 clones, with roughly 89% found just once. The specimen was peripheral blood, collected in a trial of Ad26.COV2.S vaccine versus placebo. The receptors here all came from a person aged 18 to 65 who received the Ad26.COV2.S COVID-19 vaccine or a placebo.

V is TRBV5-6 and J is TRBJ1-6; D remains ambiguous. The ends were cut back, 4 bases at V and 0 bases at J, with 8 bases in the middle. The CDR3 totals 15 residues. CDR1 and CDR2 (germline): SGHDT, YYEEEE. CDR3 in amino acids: CASSNMGSYNSPLHF. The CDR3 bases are TGTGCCAGCAGCAACATGGGCTCCTATAATTCACCCCTCCACTTT.

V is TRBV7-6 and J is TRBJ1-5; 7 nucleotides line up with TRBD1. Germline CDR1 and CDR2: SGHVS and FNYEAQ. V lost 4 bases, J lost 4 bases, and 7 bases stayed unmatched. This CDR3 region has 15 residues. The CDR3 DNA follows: TGTGCCAGCAGCTCGGCCGACAGGGAAAATCAGCCCCAGCATTTT. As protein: CASSSADRENQPQHF. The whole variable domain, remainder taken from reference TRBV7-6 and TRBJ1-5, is GAGVSQSPRYKVTKRGQDVALRCDPISGHVSLYWYRQALGQGPEFLTYFNYEAQQDKSGLPNDRFSAERPEGSISTLTIQRTEQRDSAMYRCASSSADRENQPQHFGDGTRLSIL.

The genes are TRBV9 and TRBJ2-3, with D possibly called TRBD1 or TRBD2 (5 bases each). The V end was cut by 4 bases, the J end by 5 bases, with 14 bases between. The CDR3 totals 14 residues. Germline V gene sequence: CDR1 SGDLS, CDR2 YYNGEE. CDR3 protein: CASSPRGREDTQYF. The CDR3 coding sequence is TGTGCCAGCAGCCCCCGGGGCCGTGAAGATACGCAGTATTTT.

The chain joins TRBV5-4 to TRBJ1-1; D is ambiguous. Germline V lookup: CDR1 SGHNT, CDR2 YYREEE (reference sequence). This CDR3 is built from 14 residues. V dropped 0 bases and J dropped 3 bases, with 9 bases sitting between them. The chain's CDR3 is CASSLEGYYTEAFF. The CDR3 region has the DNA TGTGCCAGCAGCTTGGAAGGGTACTACACTGAAGCTTTCTTT.

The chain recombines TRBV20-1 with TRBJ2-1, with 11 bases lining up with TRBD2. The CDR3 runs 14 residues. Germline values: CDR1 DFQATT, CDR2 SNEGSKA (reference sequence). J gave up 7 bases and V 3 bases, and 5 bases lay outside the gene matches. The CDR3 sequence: CSASLAGGVNEQFF. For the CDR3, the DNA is TGCAGTGCTAGTCTAGCGGGAGGTGTGAATGAGCAGTTCTTC.

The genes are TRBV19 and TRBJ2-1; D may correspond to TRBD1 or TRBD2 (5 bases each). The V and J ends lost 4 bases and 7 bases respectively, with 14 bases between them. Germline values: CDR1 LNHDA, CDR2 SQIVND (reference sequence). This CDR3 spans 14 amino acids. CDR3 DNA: TGTGCCAGTAGTAACCCGGGACGGGTTAATGAGCAGTTCTTC. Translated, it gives CASSNPGRVNEQFF.

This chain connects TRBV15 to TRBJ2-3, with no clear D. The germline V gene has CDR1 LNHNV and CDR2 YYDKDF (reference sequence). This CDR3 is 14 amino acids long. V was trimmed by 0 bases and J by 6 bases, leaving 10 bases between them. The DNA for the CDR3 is TGTGCCACCAGCAGAGACAGCTTGGGGGATACGCAGTATTTT. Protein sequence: CATSRDSLGDTQYF.

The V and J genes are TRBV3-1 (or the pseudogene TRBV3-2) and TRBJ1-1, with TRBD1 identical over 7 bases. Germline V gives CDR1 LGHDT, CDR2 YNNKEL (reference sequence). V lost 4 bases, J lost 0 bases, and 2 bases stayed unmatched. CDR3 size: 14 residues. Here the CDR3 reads CASSRDSLNTEAFF. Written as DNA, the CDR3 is TGTGCCAGCAGCCGGGACAGCCTGAACACTGAAGCTTTCTTT.

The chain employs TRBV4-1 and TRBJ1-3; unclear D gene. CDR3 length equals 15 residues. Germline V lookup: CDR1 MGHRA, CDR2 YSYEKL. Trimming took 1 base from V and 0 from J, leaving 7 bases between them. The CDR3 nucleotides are TGCGCCAGCAGCCAAGGGAGCTACTCTGGAAACACCATATATTTT. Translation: CASSQGSYSGNTIYF.

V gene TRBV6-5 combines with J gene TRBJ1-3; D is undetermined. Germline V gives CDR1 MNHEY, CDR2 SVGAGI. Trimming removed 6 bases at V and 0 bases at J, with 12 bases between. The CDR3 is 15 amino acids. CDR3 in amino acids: CASSRTDPSGNTIYF. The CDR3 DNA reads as TGTGCCAGCAGCCGGACTGATCCCTCTGGAAACACCATATATTTT.

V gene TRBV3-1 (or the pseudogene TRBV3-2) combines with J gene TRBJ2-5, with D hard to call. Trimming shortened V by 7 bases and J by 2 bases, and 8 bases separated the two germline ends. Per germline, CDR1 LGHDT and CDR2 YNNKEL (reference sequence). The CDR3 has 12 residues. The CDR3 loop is CASMSEQETQYF. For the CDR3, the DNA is TGTGCCAGCATGTCGGAGCAAGAGACCCAGTACTTC.

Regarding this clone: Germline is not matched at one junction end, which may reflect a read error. CDR3 region: CASSIDAGGARKF. CDR3 nucleotides: TGTGCCAGTAGTATAGATGCGGGGGGCGCAAGAAAATTT. The V and J genes are TRBV19 and TRBJ1-4, with D possibly matching TRBD1 (6 bases). The germline gives CDR1 LNHDA, CDR2 SQIVND (reference sequence). The CDR3 runs 13 residues. The full variable domain, with the rest looked up from reference TRBV19 and TRBJ1-4, is DGGITQSPKYLFRKEGQNVTLSCEQNLNHDAMYWYRQDPGQGLRLIYYSQIVNDFQKGDIAEGYSVSREKKESFPLTVTSAQKNPTAFYLCASSIDAGGARKFGSGTQLSVL.

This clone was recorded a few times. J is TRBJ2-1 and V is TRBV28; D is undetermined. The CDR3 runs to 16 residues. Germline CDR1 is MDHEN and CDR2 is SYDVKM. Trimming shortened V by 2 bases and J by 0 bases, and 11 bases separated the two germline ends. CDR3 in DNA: TGTGCCAGCAGTTTACGCGACCTTCTCTCCTACAATGAGCAGTTCTTC. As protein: CASSLRDLLSYNEQFF.

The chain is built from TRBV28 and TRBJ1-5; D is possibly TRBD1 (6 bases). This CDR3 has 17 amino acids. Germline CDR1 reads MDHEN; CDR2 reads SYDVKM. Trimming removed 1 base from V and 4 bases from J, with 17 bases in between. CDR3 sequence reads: CASSLLVGGSINQPQHF. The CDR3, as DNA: TGTGCCAGCAGTTTATTGGTAGGGGGATCAATAAATCAGCCCCAGCATTTT. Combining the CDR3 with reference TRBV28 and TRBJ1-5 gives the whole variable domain DVKVTQSSRYLVKRTGEKVFLECVQDMDHENMFWYRQDPGLGLRLIYFSYDVKMKEKGDIPEGYSVSREKKERFSLILESASTNQTSMYLCASSLLVGGSINQPQHFGDGTRLSIL.

This CDR3 reads CASSLQGQVYTGELFF. CDR3 sequence (DNA): TGTGCCAGCAGCTTACAGGGACAGGTTTACACCGGGGAGCTGTTTTTT. The chain carries TRBV11-3 and TRBJ2-2, with 8 bases aligning to TRBD1. CDR3 length: 16 residues. V was pared by 2 bases and J by 3 bases, with 5 bases of the junction left unmatched. The germline CDR1 and CDR2 sequences are SGHNT and YENEEA.

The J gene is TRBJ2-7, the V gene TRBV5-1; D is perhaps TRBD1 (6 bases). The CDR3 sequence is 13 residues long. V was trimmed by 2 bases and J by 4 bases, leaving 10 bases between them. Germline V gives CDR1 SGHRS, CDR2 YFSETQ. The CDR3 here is CASSLTGSYEQYF. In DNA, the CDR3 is TGCGCCAGCAGCTTAACAGGGTCGTACGAGCAGTACTTC.

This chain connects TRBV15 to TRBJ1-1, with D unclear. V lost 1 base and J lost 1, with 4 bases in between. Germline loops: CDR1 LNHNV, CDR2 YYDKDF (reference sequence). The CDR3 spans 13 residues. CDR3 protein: CATSRARNTEAFF. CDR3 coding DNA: TGTGCCACCAGCAGAGCTCGGAACACTGAAGCTTTCTTT.

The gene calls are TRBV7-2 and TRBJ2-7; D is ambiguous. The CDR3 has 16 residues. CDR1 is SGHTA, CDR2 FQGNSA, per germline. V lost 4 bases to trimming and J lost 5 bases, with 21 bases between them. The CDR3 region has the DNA TGTGCCAGCAGCTCAGAAAGGTGGCAAGCCGGGCACGAGCAGTACTTC. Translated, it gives CASSSERWQAGHEQYF.

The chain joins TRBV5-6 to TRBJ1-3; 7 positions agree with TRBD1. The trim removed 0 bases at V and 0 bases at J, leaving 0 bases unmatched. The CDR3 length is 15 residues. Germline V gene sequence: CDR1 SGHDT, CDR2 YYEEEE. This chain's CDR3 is CASSLGTGSGNTIYF. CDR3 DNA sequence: TGTGCCAGCAGCTTGGGGACAGGCTCTGGAAACACCATATATTTT.

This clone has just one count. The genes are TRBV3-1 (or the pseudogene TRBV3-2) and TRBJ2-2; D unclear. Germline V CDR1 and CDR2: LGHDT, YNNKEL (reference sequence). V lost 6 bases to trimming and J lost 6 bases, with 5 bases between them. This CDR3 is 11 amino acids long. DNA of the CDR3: TGTGCCAGCAGAGGGTCCGGGGAGCTGTTTTTT. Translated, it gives CASRGSGELFF.

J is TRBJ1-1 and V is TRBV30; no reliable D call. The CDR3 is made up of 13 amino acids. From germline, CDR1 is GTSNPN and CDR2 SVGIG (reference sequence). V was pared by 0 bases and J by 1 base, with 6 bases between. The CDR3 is CAWSVPGNTEAFF. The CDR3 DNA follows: TGTGCCTGGAGTGTACCCGGGAACACTGAAGCTTTCTTT.

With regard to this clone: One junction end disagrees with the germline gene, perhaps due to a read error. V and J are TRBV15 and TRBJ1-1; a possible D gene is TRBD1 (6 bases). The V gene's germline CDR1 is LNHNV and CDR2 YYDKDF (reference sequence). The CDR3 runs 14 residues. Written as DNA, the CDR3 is TGTGCCACCGGCAGGGGAATTGGGAACACTGAAGCTTTCTTT. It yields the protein CATGRGIGNTEAFF.

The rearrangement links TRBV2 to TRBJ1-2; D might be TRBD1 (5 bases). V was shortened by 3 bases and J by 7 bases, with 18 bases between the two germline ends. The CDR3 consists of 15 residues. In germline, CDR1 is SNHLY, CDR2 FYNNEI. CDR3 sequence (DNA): TGTGCCAGCAGTGAGTTAGGGACTGGAGGAATTGGCTACACCTTC. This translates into CASSELGTGGIGYTF.

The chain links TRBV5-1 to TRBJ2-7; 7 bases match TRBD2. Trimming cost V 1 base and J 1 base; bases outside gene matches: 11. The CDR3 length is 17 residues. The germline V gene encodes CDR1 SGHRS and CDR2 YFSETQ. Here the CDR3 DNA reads TGCGCCAGCAGCTTGAGAGCGCCGGCGGGGGAATCCTACGAGCAGTACTTC. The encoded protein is CASSLRAPAGESYEQYF.

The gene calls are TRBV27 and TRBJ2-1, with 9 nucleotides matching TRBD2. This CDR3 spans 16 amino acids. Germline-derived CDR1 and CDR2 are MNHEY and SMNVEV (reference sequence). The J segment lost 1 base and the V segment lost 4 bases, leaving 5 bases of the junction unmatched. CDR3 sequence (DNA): TGTGCCAGCAGTTCCCCGGCGGGAGGGTCCTACAATGAGCAGTTCTTC. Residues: CASSSPAGGSYNEQFF.

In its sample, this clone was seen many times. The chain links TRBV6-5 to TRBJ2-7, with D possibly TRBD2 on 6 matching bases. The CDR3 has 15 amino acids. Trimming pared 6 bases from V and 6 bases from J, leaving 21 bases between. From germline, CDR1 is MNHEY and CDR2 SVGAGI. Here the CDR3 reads CASSIWRGLGGEQYF. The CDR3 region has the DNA TGTGCCAGCAGCATCTGGAGGGGACTCGGCGGCGAGCAGTACTTC.

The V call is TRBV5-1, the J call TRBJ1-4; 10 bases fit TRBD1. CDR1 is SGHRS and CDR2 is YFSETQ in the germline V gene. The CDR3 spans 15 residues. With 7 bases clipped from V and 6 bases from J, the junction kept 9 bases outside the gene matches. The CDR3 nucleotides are TGCGCCAGCTCCGAACCCGGGACAGGGGATGAAAAACTGTTTTTT. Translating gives CASSEPGTGDEKLFF.

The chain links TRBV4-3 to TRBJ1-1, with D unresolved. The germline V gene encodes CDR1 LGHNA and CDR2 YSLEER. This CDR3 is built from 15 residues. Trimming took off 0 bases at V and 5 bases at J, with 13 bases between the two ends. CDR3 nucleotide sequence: TGCGCCAGCAGCCAAGATGTCACAAGGGAAACTGAAGCTTTCTTT. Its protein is CASSQDVTRETEAFF.

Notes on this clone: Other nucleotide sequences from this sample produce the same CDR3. The CDR3 DNA is TGTGCCTGGAGCGGGAGCTCCTACAATGAGCAGTTCTTC. Its translation is CAWSGSSYNEQFF. This chain links TRBV30 with TRBJ2-1; tentatively, D is TRBD2 (6 bases). V lost 3 bases, J lost 0 bases, and 6 bases lay in between. This CDR3 comprises 13 residues. Looked up from germline, CDR1 is GTSNPN and CDR2 is SVGIG (reference sequence).

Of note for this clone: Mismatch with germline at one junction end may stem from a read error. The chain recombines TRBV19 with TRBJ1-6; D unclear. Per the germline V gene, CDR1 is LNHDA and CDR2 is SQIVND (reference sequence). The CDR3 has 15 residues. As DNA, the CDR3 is TGTGCCAGTAGCGACCAGACATCCTTTAATTCACCCCTCCACTTT. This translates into CASSDQTSFNSPLHF.